These T cell receptor beta chains were read from a single sample in a study of a mutant IDH1 vaccine in newly diagnosed glioma. Libraries were prepared by immunoSEQ multiplex PCR; TCRdb keeps only in-frame clonotypes and omits some of them. This table holds over 60,000 clones, 80% to 90% found once. Their antigen targets remain unknown. This specimen was PBMCs, taken from a glioma patient whose treatment included an IDH1 peptide vaccine. All receptors derive from a man aged 35 to 55 with glioma. Both conserved end residues are part of each CDR3. D genes are given only for firm matches. Size is stated for part of the rows, as once, few or many counts, or as a class when the clone is expanded.

d_gene,v_gene,j_gene,abundance,CDR3aa,CDR3nt
-,TRBV19,TRBJ2-7,-,CASSIWGRGARNEQYF,TGTGCCAGTAGTATCTGGGGCAGGGGAGCTCGGAACGAGCAGTACTTC
-,TRBV30,TRBJ1-2,few,CAWSLSGANYGYTF,TGTGCCTGGAGTCTCTCCGGGGCCAACTATGGCTACACCTTC
-,TRBV2,TRBJ1-5,few,CASGAVGSNQPQHF,TGTGCCAGCGGTGCGGTTGGAAGCAATCAGCCCCAGCATTTT
TRBD1,TRBV7-8,TRBJ1-5,-,CATGGAGNQPQHF,TGTGCCACAGGGGGCGCCGGCAATCAGCCCCAGCATTTT
-,TRBV11-1,TRBJ2-5,-,CASSSERQETQYF,TGTGCCAGCAGCTCCGAGAGACAAGAGACCCAGTACTTC
TRBD2,TRBV28,TRBJ2-7,-,CASSLTSENSYEQYF,TGTGCCAGCAGTTTAACTAGCGAGAACTCCTACGAGCAGTACTTC
-,TRBV28,TRBJ2-3,-,CASSSQRQSTDTQYF,TGTGCCAGCAGTTCACAGCGCCAGAGCACAGATACGCAGTATTTT
TRBD2,TRBV7-8,TRBJ2-1,-,CASSSMTSGKGGQFF,TGTGCCAGCAGCTCCATGACTAGCGGGAAGGGGGGGCAGTTCTTC
TRBD2,TRBV4-3,TRBJ2-7,once,CASSQDGLAGGLEQYF,TGCGCCAGCAGCCAAGATGGACTAGCGGGGGGCCTCGAGCAGTACTTC
TRBD2,TRBV19,TRBJ2-3,-,CAISYGVAGGGDTQYF,TGTGCCATCTCCTATGGGGTAGCGGGGGGTGGAGATACGCAGTATTTT
TRBD1,TRBV7-8,TRBJ2-5,-,CASSFRDREGETQYF,TGTGCCAGCAGCTTTCGGGACAGGGAGGGAGAGACCCAGTACTTC
TRBD1,TRBV28,TRBJ2-6,-,CASRRTGRRTGANVLTF,TGTGCCAGCAGGCGGACAGGGAGGAGGACTGGGGCCAACGTCCTGACTTTC
-,TRBV6-6,TRBJ2-7,-,CAIGGLHYEQYF,TGTGCCATCGGGGGACTGCACTACGAGCAGTACTTC
TRBD2,TRBV19,TRBJ2-2,-,CASSIRGGLNTGELFF,TGTGCCAGTAGTATCCGGGGGGGTCTTAACACCGGGGAGCTGTTTTTT
TRBD1,TRBV5-5,TRBJ1-2,-,CASSRLRDRGIGYTF,TGTGCCAGCAGCAGACTCCGGGACAGGGGTATTGGCTACACCTTC
TRBD2,TRBV7-6,TRBJ2-7,-,CASSLERSGGSYEQYF,TGTGCCAGCAGCTTAGAACGGAGCGGGGGGTCCTACGAGCAGTACTTC
-,TRBV10-1,TRBJ1-2,few,CASRGPYGYTF,TGCGCCAGCCGAGGCCCCTATGGCTACACCTTC
-,TRBV6-4,TRBJ1-6,-,CATGLTYNSPLHF,TGTGCCACCGGACTGACCTATAATTCACCCCTCCACTTT
-,TRBV7-3,TRBJ2-5,-,CASRKPNRGRAGETQYF,TGTGCCAGCAGAAAACCTAATCGCGGCCGGGCGGGAGAGACCCAGTACTTC
TRBD1,TRBV30,TRBJ1-2,few,CAWSVRGTGSDGYTF,TGTGCCTGGAGTGTACGGGGGACAGGGTCGGATGGCTACACCTTC
TRBD2,TRBV13,TRBJ2-7,-,CASSTVAGSGEQYF,TGTGCCAGCAGCACCGTAGCGGGATCCGGCGAGCAGTACTTC
-,TRBV29-1,TRBJ2-7,few,CSANTGIHEQYF,TGCAGCGCGAACACAGGGATCCACGAGCAGTACTTC
-,TRBV4-2,TRBJ1-4,-,CASSQARGQQGEKLFF,TGTGCCAGCAGCCAAGCGCGGGGGCAGCAGGGTGAAAAACTGTTTTTT
-,TRBV9,TRBJ1-3,-,CASSATGRDTIYF,TGTGCCAGCAGCGCGACAGGCCGAGACACCATATATTTT
-,TRBV11-2,TRBJ1-2,once,CASSFVGGLQVEGYTF,TGTGCCAGCAGCTTCGTGGGGGGATTGCAGGTAGAGGGCTACACCTTC